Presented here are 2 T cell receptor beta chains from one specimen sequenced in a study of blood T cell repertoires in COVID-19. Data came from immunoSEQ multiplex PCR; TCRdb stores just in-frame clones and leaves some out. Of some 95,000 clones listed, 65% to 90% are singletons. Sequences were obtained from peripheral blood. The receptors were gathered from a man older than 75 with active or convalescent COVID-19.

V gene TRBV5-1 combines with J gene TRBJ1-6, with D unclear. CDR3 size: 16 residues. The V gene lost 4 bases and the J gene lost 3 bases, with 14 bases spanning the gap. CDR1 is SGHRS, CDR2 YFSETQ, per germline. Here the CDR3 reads CASSMGGNDYNSPLHF. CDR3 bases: TGCGCCAGCAGCATGGGAGGGAACGACTATAATTCACCCCTCCACTTT.

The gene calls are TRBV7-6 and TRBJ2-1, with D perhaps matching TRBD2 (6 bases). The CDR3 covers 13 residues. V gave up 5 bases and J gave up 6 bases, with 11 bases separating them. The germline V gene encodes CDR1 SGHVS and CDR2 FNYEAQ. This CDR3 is CASSTGLSNEQFF. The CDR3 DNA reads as TGTGCCAGCAGCACGGGACTTAGCAATGAGCAGTTCTTC. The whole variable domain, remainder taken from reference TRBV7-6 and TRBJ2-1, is GAGVSQSPRYKVTKRGQDVALRCDPISGHVSLYWYRQALGQGPEFLTYFNYEAQQDKSGLPNDRFSAERPEGSISTLTIQRTEQRDSAMYRCASSTGLSNEQFFGPGTRLTVL.